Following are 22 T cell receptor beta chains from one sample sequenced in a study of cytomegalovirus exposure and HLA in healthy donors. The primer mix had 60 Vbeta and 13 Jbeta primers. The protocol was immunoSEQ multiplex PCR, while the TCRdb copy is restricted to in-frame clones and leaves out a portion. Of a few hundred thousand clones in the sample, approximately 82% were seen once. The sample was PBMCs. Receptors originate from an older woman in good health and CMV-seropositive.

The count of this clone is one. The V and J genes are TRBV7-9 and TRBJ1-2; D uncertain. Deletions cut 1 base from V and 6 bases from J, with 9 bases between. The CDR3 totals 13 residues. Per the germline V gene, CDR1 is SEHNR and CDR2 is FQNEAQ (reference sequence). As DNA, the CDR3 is TGTGCCAGCAGCTTAGGGCTCGAGGATGGCTACACCTTC. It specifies CASSLGLEDGYTF.

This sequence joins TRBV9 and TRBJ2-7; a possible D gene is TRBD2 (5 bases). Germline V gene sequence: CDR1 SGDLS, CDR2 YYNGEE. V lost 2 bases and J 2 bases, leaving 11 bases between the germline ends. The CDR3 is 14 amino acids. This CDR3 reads CASSVGGQPYEQYF. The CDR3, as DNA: TGTGCCAGCAGCGTCGGAGGTCAACCCTACGAGCAGTACTTC.

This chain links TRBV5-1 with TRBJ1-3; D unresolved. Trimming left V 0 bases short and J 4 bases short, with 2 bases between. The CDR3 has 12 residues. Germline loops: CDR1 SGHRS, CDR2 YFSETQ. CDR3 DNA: TGCGCCAGCAGCTTGGCGGGAAACACCATATATTTT. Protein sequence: CASSLAGNTIYF.

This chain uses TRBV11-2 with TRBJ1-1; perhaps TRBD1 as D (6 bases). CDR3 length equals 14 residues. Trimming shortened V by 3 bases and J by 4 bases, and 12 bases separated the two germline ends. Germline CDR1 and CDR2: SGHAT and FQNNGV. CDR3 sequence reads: CASSFGGRVTEAFF. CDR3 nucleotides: TGTGCCAGCAGCTTCGGGGGGCGCGTCACTGAAGCTTTCTTT.

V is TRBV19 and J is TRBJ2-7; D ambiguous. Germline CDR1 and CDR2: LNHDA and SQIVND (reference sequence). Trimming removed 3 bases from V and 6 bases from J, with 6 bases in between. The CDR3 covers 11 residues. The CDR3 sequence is CASSILGEQYF. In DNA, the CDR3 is TGTGCCAGTAGTATCCTAGGCGAGCAGTACTTC.

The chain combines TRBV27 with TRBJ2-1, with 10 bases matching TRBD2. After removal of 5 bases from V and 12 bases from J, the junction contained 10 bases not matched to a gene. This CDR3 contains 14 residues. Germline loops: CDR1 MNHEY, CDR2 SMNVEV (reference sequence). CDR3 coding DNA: TGTGCCAGCAGTCTAGCGGGAGAGCGTCTCTGGCAGTTCTTC. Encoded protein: CASSLAGERLWQFF.

CDR3 amino acids: CASSFGGRETQYF. CDR3 in DNA: TGTGCCAGCAGCTTCGGAGGGAGGGAGACCCAGTACTTC. The V gene is TRBV7-8, the J gene TRBJ2-5; perhaps TRBD2 as D (6 bases). The CDR3 consists of 13 residues. Germline V gene lookup returns CDR1 SGHVS and CDR2 FQNEAQ. Between the trimmed V and J ends, which lost 3 bases and 5 bases, there was a span of 10 bases. Combining the CDR3 with reference TRBV7-8 and TRBJ2-5 gives the whole variable domain GAGVSQSPRYKVAKRGQDVALRCDPISGHVSLFWYQQALGQGPEFLTYFQNEAQLDKSGLPSDRFFAERPEGSVSTLKIQRTQQEDSAVYLCASSFGGRETQYFGPGTRLLVL.

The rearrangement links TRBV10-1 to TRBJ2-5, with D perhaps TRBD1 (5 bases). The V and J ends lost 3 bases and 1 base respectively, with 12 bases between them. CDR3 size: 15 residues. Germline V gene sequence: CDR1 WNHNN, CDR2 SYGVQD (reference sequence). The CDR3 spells CASSDYRSAQETQYF. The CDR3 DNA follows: TGCGCCAGCAGTGACTACAGGTCGGCCCAAGAGACCCAGTACTTC.

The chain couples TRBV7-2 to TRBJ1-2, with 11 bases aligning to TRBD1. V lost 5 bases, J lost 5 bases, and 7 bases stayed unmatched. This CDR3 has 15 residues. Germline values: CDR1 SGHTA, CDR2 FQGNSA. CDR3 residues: CASSVGTGGGYGYTF. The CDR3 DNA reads TGTGCCAGCAGCGTAGGGACAGGGGGTGGATATGGCTACACCTTC.

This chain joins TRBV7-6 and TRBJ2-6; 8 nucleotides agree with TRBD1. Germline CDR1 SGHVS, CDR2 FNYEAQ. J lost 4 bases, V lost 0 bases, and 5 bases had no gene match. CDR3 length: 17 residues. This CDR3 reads CASSLAWTGSGANVLTF. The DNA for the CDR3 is TGTGCCAGCAGCTTAGCCTGGACAGGGAGCGGGGCCAACGTCCTGACTTTC.

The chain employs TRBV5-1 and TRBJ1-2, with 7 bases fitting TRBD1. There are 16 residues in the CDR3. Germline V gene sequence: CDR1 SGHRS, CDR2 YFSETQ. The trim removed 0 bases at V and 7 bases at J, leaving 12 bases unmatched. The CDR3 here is CASSLEGLGQSSGYTF. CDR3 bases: TGCGCCAGCAGCTTGGAAGGCCTGGGACAGAGCAGTGGCTACACCTTC.

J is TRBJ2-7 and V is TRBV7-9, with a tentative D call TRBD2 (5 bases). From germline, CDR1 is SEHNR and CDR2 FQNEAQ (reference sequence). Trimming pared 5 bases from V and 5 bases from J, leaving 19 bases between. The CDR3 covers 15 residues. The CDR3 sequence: CASSRTFGDFDEQYF. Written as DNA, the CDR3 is TGTGCCAGCAGCCGAACCTTCGGGGATTTCGACGAGCAGTACTTC.

This chain's CDR3 is CASSLRLAGESGELFF. The CDR3 nucleotides are TGCGCCAGCAGCTTGAGGCTAGCGGGAGAGTCCGGGGAGCTGTTTTTT. The genes are TRBV5-1 and TRBJ2-2, with 10 bases fitting TRBD2. With V trimmed by 1 base and J by 6 bases, 6 bases remained unmatched. Germline V gene lookup returns CDR1 SGHRS and CDR2 YFSETQ. The CDR3 spans 16 residues.

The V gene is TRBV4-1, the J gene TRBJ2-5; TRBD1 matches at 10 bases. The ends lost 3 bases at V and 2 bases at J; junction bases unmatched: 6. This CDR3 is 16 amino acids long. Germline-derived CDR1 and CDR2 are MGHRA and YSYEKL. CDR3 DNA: TGCGCCAGCAGCCAGCAGGGGACAGGGGTACAAGAGACCCAGTACTTC. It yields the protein CASSQQGTGVQETQYF.

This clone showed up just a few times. This CDR3 is CASSPPWSSGMGEQYF. As DNA, the CDR3 is TGTGCCAGCAGTCCTCCGTGGTCTAGCGGGATGGGGGAGCAGTACTTC. The chain is built from TRBV28 and TRBJ2-7, with 9 bases aligning to TRBD2. Losses at the gene ends were 5 bases for V and 7 bases for J; bases not matched to a gene: 15. CDR1 and CDR2 (germline): MDHEN, SYDVKM. This CDR3 is built from 16 residues.

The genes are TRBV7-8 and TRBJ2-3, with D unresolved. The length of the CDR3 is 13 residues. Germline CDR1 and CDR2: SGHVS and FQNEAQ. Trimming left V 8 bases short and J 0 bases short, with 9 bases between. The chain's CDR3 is CASLPLSTDTQYF. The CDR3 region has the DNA TGTGCCAGCCTCCCCCTGAGCACAGATACGCAGTATTTT. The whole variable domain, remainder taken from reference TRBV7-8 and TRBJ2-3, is GAGVSQSPRYKVAKRGQDVALRCDPISGHVSLFWYQQALGQGPEFLTYFQNEAQLDKSGLPSDRFFAERPEGSVSTLKIQRTQQEDSAVYLCASLPLSTDTQYFGPGTRLTVL.

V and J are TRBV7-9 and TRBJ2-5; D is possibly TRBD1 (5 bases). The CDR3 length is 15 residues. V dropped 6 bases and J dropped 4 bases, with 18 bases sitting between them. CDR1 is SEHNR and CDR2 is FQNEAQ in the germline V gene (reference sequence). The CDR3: CASSPRRQGPETQYF. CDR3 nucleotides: TGTGCCAGCAGTCCGCGACGGCAGGGTCCAGAGACCCAGTACTTC.

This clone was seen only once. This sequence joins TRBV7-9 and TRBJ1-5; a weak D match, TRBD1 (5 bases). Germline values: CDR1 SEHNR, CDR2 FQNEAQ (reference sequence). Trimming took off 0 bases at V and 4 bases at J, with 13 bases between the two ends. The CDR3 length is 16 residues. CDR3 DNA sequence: TGTGCCAGCAGCTTAGCGGGTGGGGGGGTAAATCAGCCCCAGCATTTT. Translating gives CASSLAGGGVNQPQHF.

The CDR3 DNA reads as TGTGCCAGCAGCTCTAGCGGGAGTTCAGATACGCAGTATTTT. This sequence encodes CASSSSGSSDTQYF. This chain connects TRBV7-9 to TRBJ2-3, with TRBD2 matching 10 bases. Per germline, CDR1 SEHNR and CDR2 FQNEAQ (reference sequence). The CDR3 covers 14 residues. V shed 4 bases, J shed 4 bases, and the junction held 2 bases outside the gene matches.

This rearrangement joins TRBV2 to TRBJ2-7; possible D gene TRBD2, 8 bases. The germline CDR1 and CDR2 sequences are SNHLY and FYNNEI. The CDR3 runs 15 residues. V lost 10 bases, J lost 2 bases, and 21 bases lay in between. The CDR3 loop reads CATQGGLVGPYEQYF. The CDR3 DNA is TGTGCCACCCAGGGGGGACTAGTGGGTCCCTACGAGCAGTACTTC.

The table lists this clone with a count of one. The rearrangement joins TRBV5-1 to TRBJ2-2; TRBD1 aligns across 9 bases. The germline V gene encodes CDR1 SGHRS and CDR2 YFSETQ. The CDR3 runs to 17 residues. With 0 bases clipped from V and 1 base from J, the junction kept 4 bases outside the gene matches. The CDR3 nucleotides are TGCGCCAGCAGCTTGGCCTTGGGACAGGGGAACACCGGGGAGCTGTTTTTT. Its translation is CASSLALGQGNTGELFF.

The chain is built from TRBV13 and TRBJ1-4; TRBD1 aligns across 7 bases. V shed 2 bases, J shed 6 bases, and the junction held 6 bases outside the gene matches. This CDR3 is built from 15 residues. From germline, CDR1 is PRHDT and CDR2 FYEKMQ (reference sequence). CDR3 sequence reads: CASSLLAGGHEKLFF. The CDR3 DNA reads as TGTGCCAGCAGCTTATTGGCAGGGGGTCATGAAAAACTGTTTTTT. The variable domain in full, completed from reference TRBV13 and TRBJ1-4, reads AAGVIQSPRHLIKEKRETATLKCYPIPRHDTVYWYQQGPGQDPQFLISFYEKMQSDKGSIPDRFSAQQFSDYHSELNMSSLELGDSALYFCASSLLAGGHEKLFFGSGTQLSVL.